This T cell receptor beta chain was sequenced during a study of monozygotic twins with inflammatory bowel disease. It was from whole blood, with no T cell sorting, that total RNA was isolated. TCRdb re-called the 5' RACE reads; one entry per CDR3 protein, DNA not given. Here the sample table reports 80,000 or so distinct CDR3 sequences. This CDR3 has 16 residues. Per germline, CDR1 SEHNR and CDR2 FQNEAQ (reference sequence). The study, taken as a whole, reports: Differences in immunosuppressive treatment may have been a source of added variability in patient repertoires. Inverse Simpson values showed less TCRbeta diversity in IBD patients than in their healthy co-twins.

Details on this clonotype: Its antigen is undetermined.

Sequencing was done on a sample of blood. This receptor was identified in a human donor with ulcerative colitis or Crohn's disease, or a healthy co-twin of an affected twin (not recorded which). The chain employs TRBV7-9 and TRBJ2-5; no DNA is available, so the TRBD1 call from TCRdb remains unchecked. CDR3 in amino acids: CASSSWDVGSGETQYF.